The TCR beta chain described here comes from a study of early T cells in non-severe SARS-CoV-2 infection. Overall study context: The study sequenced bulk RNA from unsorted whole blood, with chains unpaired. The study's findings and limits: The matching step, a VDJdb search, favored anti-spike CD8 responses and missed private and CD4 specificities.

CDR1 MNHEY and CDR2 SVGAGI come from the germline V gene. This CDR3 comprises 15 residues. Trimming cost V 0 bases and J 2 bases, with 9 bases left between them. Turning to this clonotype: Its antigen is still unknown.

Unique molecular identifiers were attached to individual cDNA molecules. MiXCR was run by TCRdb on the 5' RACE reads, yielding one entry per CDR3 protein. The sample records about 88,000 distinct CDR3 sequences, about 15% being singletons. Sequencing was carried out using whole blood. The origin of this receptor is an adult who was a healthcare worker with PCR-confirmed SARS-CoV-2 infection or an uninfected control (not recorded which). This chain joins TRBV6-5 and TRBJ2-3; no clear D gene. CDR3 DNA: TGTGCCAGCAGTTACTCCCTCGGCGCCACAGATACGCAGTATTTT. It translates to CASSYSLGATDTQYF.